This TCR beta chain was retrieved from a study of a mutant IDH1 vaccine in newly diagnosed glioma. Study-wide background: Treated individuals were around 60% male and roughly 40% female, averaging roughly 38 years of age.

Overall study findings and caveats: Detectable vaccine-induced immune responses arose in approximately 93% of patients.

Germline V gives CDR1 SGHAT, CDR2 FQNNGV. The CDR3 has 15 residues. The V end lost 1 base, the J end lost 3 bases, and 13 bases lay between the germline ends. Time point in this sample: week 35, safety follow-up. Vaccination comprised doses that each held 300 ug of mutant IDH1 20-mer peptide, plus topical imiquimod. This clone has more than one count but fewer than ten. Its antigen is unidentified. TCRdb keeps only in-frame clones here, not all; method: immunoSEQ multiplex PCR. The table has about 54,000 clones, 84% seen once. Material: PBMCs, obtained from a glioma patient whose treatment included an IDH1 peptide vaccine. The clonotype was recovered from a young woman with glioma. This chain joins TRBV11-2 and TRBJ2-7, with a possible D match to TRBD1 (5 bases). CDR3 in DNA: TGTGCCAGCAGCTTAGCCCCACAGGTTCTCTACGAGCAGTACTTC. This translates into CASSLAPQVLYEQYF.